This is a list of T cell receptor beta chains from one sample in a study of vaccination and CD4 T cells after COVID-19. Using its own MiXCR run on the PCR reads, TCRdb lists one record per CDR3 protein. The sample consists of over 15,000 distinct CDR3 sequences, roughly 29% of them appearing once. The antigens these receptors bind are not known. Sequencing input: cultured CD4+ T cells from blood. These receptors were obtained from a human donor with COVID-19. Each CDR3 is given with its conserved first and last residue. The D gene is left open where the match is weak. Clone size is given for some rows only: seen once, a few or many times, or a class if the clone is expanded.

d_gene | j_gene | abundance | len | v_gene | CDR3aa | CDR3nt
- | TRBJ2-2 | few | 16 | TRBV6-5 | CASSYSGRANTGELFF | TGTGCCAGCAGTTACTCGGGACGGGCGAACACCGGGGAGCTGTTTTTT
TRBD1 | TRBJ1-2 | - | 15 | TRBV7-8 | CASSHSGQGNYGYTF | TGTGCCAGCAGCCATAGCGGACAGGGAAACTATGGCTACACCTTC
TRBD1 | TRBJ2-7 | - | 14 | TRBV12-5 | CASDLTGTGYEQYF | TGTGCTAGTGATCTTACCGGGACAGGCTACGAGCAGTACTTC
TRBD1 | TRBJ2-5 | few | 15 | TRBV7-9 | CASSIRTGVAETQYF | TGTGCCAGCAGCATTAGGACAGGGGTAGCAGAGACCCAGTACTTC
- | TRBJ2-1 | few | 13 | TRBV6-2/TRBV6-3 | CASSYGGGVRQFF | TGTGCCAGCAGTTACGGGGGCGGAGTTCGCCAGTTCTTC
TRBD1 | TRBJ2-5 | - | 13 | TRBV29-1 | CSGATGGWETQYF | TGCAGCGGGGCGACAGGGGGGTGGGAGACCCAGTACTTC
- | TRBJ1-2 | few | 17 | TRBV7-8 | CASSLGTARKSNYGYTF | TGTGCCAGCAGCTTAGGGACAGCCCGAAAATCTAACTATGGCTACACCTTC
- | TRBJ2-5 | - | 16 | TRBV7-2 | CASSLASRGGQETQYF | TGTGCCAGCAGCTTAGCGTCTAGAGGGGGCCAAGAGACCCAGTACTTC
- | TRBJ1-1 | few | 13 | TRBV7-3 | CASSDSLGTEAFF | TGTGCCAGCAGCGATTCTCTGGGGACTGAAGCTTTCTTT
TRBD1 | TRBJ1-5 | few | 18 | TRBV7-7 | CASSINRQGQGGPQPQHF | TGTGCTAGCAGCATAAATAGGCAGGGACAGGGGGGGCCTCAGCCCCAGCATTTT
- | TRBJ2-3 | few | 15 | TRBV11-1 | CASSLWPYGTTIRYF | TGTGCCAGCAGCTTATGGCCCTACGGGACGACCATTAGGTATTTT
TRBD1 | TRBJ2-7 | - | 14 | TRBV20-1 | CSANTPGQGYEQYF | TGCAGTGCAAACACACCGGGACAGGGCTACGAGCAGTACTTC
TRBD2 | TRBJ2-1 | - | 14 | TRBV6-2/TRBV6-3 | CATILAGAENEQFF | TGTGCCACGATACTAGCGGGGGCCGAGAATGAGCAGTTCTTC
TRBD1 | TRBJ1-6 | - | 17 | TRBV6-5 | CASSSGQVMSYNSPLHF | TGTGCCAGCAGTTCTGGACAGGTTATGTCCTATAATTCACCCCTCCACTTT
TRBD1 | TRBJ1-6 | few | 15 | TRBV27 | CASTPLGRGPTPLHF | TGTGCCAGCACCCCGTTAGGAAGGGGGCCGACACCCCTCCACTTT
- | TRBJ1-6 | - | 15 | TRBV11-2 | CASSPGPGHNSPLHF | TGTGCCAGCAGCCCGGGACCAGGGCATAATTCACCCCTCCACTTT
- | TRBJ1-1 | - | 14 | TRBV11-2 | CASSLAGLNTEAFF | TGTGCCAGCAGCTTAGCGGGCCTTAACACTGAAGCTTTCTTT
- | TRBJ1-5 | - | 16 | TRBV2 | CASSQSWGGGNQPQHF | TGTGCCAGCAGTCAATCTTGGGGGGGAGGCAATCAGCCCCAGCATTTT
- | TRBJ1-2 | few | 17 | TRBV7-2 | CASSLVTAPVITYGYTF | TGTGCCAGCAGCTTGGTGACAGCTCCAGTAATAACCTATGGCTACACCTTC
- | TRBJ1-1 | - | 15 | TRBV7-2 | CASSLANRVNTEAFF | TGTGCCAGCAGCTTAGCGAACAGGGTGAACACTGAAGCTTTCTTT
TRBD1 | TRBJ1-1 | few | 17 | TRBV27 | CASSLFSGGRGNTEAFF | TGTGCCAGCAGTTTATTCTCAGGGGGCAGGGGGAACACTGAAGCTTTCTTT
TRBD2 | TRBJ2-3 | - | 14 | TRBV7-7 | CASSLAGFADTQYF | TGTGCTAGCAGCTTAGCGGGGTTTGCAGATACGCAGTATTTT
TRBD2 | TRBJ2-7 | - | 14 | TRBV6-1 | CASSGGGLAYEQYF | TGTGCCAGCTCCGGCGGGGGGCTTGCTTACGAGCAGTACTTC
- | TRBJ1-5 | - | 13 | TRBV7-9 | CASSLNTDQPQHF | TGTGCCAGCAGCTTAAACACCGATCAGCCCCAGCATTTT